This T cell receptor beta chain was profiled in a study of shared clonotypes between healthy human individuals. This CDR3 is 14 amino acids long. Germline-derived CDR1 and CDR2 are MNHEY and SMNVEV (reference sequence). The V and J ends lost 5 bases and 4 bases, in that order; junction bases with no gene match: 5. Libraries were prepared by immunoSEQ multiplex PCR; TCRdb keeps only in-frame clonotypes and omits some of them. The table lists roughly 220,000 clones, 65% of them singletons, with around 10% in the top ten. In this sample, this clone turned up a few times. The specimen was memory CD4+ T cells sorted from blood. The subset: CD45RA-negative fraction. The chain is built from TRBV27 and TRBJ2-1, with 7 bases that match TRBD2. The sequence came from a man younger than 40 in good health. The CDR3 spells CASSVGGRYNEQFF. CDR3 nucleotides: TGTGCCAGCAGTGTGGGAGGGAGGTACAATGAGCAGTTCTTC.